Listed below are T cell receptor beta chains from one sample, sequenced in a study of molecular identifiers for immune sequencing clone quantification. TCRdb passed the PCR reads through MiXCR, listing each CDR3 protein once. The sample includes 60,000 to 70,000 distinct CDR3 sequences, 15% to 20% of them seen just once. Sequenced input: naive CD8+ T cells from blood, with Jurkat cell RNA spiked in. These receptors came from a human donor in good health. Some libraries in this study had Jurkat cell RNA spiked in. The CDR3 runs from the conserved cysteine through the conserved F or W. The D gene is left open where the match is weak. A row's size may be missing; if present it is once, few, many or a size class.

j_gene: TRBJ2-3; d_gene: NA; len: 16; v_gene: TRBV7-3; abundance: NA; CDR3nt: TGTGCCGGCAGCTCCGGGATGGGGGGAGGCACAGATACGCAGTATTTT; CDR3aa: CAGSSGMGGGTDTQYF
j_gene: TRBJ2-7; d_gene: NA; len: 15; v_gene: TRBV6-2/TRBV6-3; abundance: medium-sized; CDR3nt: TGTGCCAGCAGCAGCGCCCAGGGTACGGTCTACGAGCAGTACTTC; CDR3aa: CASSSAQGTVYEQYF
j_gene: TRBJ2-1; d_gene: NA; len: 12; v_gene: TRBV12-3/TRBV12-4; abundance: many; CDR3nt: TGTGCCAGCAGTTTAAGCTTCCACTGGCAGTTCTTC; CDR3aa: CASSLSFHWQFF
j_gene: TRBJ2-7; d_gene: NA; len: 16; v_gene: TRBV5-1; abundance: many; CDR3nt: TGCGCCAGCAGCTACTTAGGAGGGACCCGCAGTTACGAGCAGTACTTC; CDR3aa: CASSYLGGTRSYEQYF
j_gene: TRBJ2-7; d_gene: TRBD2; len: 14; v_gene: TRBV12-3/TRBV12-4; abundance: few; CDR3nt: TGTGCCAGCAATAGAGCGGGAAATTTCTACGAGCAGTACTTC; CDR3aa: CASNRAGNFYEQYF
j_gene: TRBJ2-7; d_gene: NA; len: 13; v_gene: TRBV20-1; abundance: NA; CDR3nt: TGCAGTGCTAGATTAAGGGGCTCCTACGAGCAGTACTTC; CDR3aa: CSARLRGSYEQYF
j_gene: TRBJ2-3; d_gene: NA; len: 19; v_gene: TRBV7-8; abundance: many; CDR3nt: TGTGCCAGCACCAGTGGGCGGAGCGCCACGTCCCTTAGCACAGATACGCAGTATTTT; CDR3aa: CASTSGRSATSLSTDTQYF
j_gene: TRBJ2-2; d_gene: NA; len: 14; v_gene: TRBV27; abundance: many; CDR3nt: TGTGCCAGCACCCCCTCAGGGGGAGGACAGGAGCTGTTTTTT; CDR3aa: CASTPSGGGQELFF
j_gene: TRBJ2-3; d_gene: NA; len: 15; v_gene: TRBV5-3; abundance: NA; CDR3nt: TGTGCCAGCAGCCAGCAGAGAAGTGGGGAAGATACGCAGTATTTT; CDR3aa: CASSQQRSGEDTQYF
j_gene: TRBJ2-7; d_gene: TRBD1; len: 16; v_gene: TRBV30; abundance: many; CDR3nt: TGTGCCTGGAGTGTACCCGGACAGGGGTTTCCCTACGAGCAGTACTTC; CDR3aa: CAWSVPGQGFPYEQYF
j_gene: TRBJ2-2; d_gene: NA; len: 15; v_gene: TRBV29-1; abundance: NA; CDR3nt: TGCAGCGTTGTCTGGCTAGCCCCATATACCGGGGAGCTGTTTTTT; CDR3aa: CSVVWLAPYTGELFF
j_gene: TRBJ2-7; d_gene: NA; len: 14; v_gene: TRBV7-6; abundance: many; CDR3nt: TGTGCCAGCAGCTTAGGGAACGCGGCCTACGAGCAGTACTTC; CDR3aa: CASSLGNAAYEQYF
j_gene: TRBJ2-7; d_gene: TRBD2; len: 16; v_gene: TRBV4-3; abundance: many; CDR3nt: TGCGCCAGCAGCCAAGATTTTAGGACTAGCTTTAGCGAGCAGTACTTC; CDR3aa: CASSQDFRTSFSEQYF
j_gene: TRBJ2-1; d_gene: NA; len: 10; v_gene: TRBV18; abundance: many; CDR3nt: TGTGCCAGCTCACAAACAGAGCAGTTCTTC; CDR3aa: CASSQTEQFF
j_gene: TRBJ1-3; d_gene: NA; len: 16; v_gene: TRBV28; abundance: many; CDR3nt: TGTGCCAGCAGTTTATGGGGAGGAGAGGCTGGAAACACCATATATTTT; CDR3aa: CASSLWGGEAGNTIYF
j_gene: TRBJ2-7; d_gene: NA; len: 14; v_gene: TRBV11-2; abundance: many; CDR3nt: TGTGCCAGCAGCTTAGGGGCCCTCAACTACGAGCAGTACTTC; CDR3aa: CASSLGALNYEQYF
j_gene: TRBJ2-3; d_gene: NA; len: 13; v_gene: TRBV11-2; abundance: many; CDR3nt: TGTGCCAGCAGCTTATATCCGGCAGATACGCAGTATTTT; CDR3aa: CASSLYPADTQYF
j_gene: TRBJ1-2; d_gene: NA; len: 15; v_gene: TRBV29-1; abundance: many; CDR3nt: TGCAGCGTTGCCTCTCTAACGACAGAAAGCTATGGCTACACCTTC; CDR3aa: CSVASLTTESYGYTF
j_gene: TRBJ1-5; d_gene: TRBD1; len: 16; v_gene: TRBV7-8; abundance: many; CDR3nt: TGTGCCAGCAGTAAGCAAGGGACAGGTGGTTTTCAGCCCCAGCATTTT; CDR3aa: CASSKQGTGGFQPQHF
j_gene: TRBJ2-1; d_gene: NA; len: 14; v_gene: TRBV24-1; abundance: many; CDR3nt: TGTGCCACCAGTGATTTGGGAGGGTACAATGAGCAGTTCTTC; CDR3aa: CATSDLGGYNEQFF
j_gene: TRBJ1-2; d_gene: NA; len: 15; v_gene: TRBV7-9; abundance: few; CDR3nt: TGTGCCAGCAGCTTAGTGGGCAGCGTCGGCTATGGCTACACCTTC; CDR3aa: CASSLVGSVGYGYTF
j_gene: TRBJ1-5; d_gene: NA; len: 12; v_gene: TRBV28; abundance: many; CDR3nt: TGTGCCAGCAGGGAAGACAGGCAAGCCCAGCATTTT; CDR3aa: CASREDRQAQHF
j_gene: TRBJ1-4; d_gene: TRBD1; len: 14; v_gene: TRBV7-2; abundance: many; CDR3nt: TGTGCCAGCAGCTTGACAGGGGGAGAGGAAAAACTGTTTTTT; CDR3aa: CASSLTGGEEKLFF
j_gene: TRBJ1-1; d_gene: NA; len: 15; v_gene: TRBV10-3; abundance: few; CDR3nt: TGTGCCATCAGTGGGGAGGGGGGGATGAACACTGAAGCTTTCTTT; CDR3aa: CAISGEGGMNTEAFF
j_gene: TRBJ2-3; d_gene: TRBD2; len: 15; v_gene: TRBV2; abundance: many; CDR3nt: TGTGCCAGCAGTACACCGGGACTAGCAGCAGATACGCAGTATTTT; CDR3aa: CASSTPGLAADTQYF
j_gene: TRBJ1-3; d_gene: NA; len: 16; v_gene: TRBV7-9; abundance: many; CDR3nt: TGTGCCAGCAGCTTAGTTCAGACCTTCTCTGGAAACACCATATATTTT; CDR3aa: CASSLVQTFSGNTIYF
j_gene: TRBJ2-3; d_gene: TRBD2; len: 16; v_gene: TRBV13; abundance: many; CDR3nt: TGTGCCAGCAGCTCCTCTAGCGGATCCAGCACAGATACGCAGTATTTT; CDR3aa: CASSSSSGSSTDTQYF
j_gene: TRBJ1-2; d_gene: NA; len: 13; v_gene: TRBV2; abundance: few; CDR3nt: TGTGCCAGCGCCCGGGACACTAACTATGGCTACACCTTC; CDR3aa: CASARDTNYGYTF
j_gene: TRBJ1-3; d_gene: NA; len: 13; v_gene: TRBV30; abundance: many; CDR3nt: TGTGCCTGGACCGACATCTCTGGAAACACCATATATTTT; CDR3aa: CAWTDISGNTIYF
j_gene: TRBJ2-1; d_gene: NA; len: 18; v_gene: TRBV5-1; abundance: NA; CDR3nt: TGCGCCAGCAGCTTGGAAGGGGCTTGGAGGGGTATTTTCAATGAGCAGTTCTTC; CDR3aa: CASSLEGAWRGIFNEQFF
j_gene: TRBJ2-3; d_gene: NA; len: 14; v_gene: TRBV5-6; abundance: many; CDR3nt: TGTGCCAGCAGCTTGGTGGTGCGTGGAGATACGCAGTATTTT; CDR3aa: CASSLVVRGDTQYF
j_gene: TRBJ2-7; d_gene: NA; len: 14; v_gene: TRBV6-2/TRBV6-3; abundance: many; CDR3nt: TGTGCCAGCAGTGTCGTCCTGGACACCTACGAGCAGTACTTC; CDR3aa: CASSVVLDTYEQYF
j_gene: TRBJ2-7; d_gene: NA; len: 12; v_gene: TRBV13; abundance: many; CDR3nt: TGTGCCAGCAGCTTAGGCGGAGGCGAGCAGTACTTC; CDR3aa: CASSLGGGEQYF
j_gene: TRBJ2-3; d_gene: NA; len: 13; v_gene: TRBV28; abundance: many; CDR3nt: TGTGCCAGCAGCCCTTTTAGTTCAGATACGCAGTATTTT; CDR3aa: CASSPFSSDTQYF
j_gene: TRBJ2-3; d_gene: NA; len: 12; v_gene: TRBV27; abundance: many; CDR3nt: TGTGCCAGCGGCCTGGACCTCTATACGCAGTATTTT; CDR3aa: CASGLDLYTQYF
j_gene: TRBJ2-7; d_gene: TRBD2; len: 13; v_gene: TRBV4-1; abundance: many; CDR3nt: TGCGCCAGCAGCCATAGCGGGAGCTACGAGCAGTACTTC; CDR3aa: CASSHSGSYEQYF
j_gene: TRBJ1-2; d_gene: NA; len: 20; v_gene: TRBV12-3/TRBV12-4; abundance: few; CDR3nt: TGTGCCAGCAGTTTACACGTTGGCAGCGGGGTGCCTTCCACCAACTATGGCTACACCTTC; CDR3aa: CASSLHVGSGVPSTNYGYTF
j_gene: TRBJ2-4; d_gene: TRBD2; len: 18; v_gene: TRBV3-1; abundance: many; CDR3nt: TGTGCCAGCAGCCAAGATTTAGCCGGACTAGCGGCCAAAAACATTCAGTACTTC; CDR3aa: CASSQDLAGLAAKNIQYF
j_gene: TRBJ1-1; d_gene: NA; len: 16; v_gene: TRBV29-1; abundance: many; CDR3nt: TGCAGCGTTGAAGTTAATCTGTTCGGCAGGGGCTCTGAAGCTTTCTTT; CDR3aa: CSVEVNLFGRGSEAFF
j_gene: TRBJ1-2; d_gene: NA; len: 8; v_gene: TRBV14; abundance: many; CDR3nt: TGTGCCACCTATCCGGGAGGTTTC; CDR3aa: CATYPGGF
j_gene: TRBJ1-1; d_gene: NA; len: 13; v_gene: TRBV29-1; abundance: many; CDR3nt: TGCAGCGTTGAGGGCCCAGGTGATACTGAAGCTTTCTTT; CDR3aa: CSVEGPGDTEAFF
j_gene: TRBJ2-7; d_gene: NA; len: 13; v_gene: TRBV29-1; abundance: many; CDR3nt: TGCAGCGTTGTAGGAGGTCCGTCCTACGAGCAGTACTTC; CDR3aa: CSVVGGPSYEQYF
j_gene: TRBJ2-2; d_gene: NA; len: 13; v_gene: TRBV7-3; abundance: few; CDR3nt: TGTGCCAGCAGCGCTCCGGAGTTCGGGGAGCTGTTTTTT; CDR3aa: CASSAPEFGELFF
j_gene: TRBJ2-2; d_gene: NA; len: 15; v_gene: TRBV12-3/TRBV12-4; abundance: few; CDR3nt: TGTGCCAGCAGTTTATTGCTAGCTCCCACCGGGGAGCTGTTTTTT; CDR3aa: CASSLLLAPTGELFF
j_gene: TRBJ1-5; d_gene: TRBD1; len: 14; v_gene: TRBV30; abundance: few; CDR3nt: TGTGCCTGGAGCAACGGACAGGGCAATCAGCCCCAGCATTTT; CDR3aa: CAWSNGQGNQPQHF
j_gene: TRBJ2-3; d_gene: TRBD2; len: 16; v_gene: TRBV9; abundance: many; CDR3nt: TGTGCCAGCAGTCAGGGACTAGCTTTAGTACCAGATACGCAGTATTTT; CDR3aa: CASSQGLALVPDTQYF
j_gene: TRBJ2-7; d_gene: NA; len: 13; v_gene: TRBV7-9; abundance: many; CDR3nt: TGTGCCAGCGCGGCAGTGGCCGCCGGCGAGCAGTACTTC; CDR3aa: CASAAVAAGEQYF
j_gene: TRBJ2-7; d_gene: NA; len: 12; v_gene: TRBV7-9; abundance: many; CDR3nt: TGTGCCAGCAGCGCATCTTGGGGTGAGCAGTACTTC; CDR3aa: CASSASWGEQYF
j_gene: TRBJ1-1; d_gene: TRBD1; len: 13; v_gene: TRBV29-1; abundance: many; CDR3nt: TGCAGCGTTGTGGGACAGGGGATCTCTGAAGCTTTCTTT; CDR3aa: CSVVGQGISEAFF
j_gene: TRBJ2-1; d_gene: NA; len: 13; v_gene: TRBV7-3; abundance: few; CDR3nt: TGTGCCAGCAGCTTAACCCCAGGCAATGAGCAGTTCTTC; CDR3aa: CASSLTPGNEQFF